The following is a T cell receptor beta chain sequence with its context. From the multiplex PCR reads, TCRdb called clonotypes with MiXCR, one entry per CDR3 protein. The sample contains tens of thousands of distinct CDR3 sequences, around 29% of which appear only once. The data are from a study of breast tumors, draining lymph nodes, adjacent tissues. Samples came from axillary lymph nodes draining the breast cancer. There are 12 residues in the CDR3. Trimming stripped 5 bases from V and 8 bases from J, with 12 bases between. CDR1 LGHDT and CDR2 YNNKEL come from the germline V gene (reference sequence).

This chain connects TRBV3-1 to TRBJ1-1; D unclear. The receptor was derived from a female donor with breast cancer. Some clones in this sample may be carry-over from other donors' samples. Input material: axillary lymph node tissue. CDR3 sequence: CASSFGGPEAFF. The CDR3 bases are TGTGCCAGCAGCTTTGGAGGGCCGGAAGCTTTCTTT. The whole variable domain, filled in from reference TRBV3-1 and TRBJ1-1, reads DTAVSQTPKYLVTQMGNDKSIKCEQNLGHDTMYWYKQDSKKFLKIMFSYNNKELIINETVPNRFSPKSPDKAHLNLHINSLELGDSAVYFCASSFGGPEAFFGQGTRLTVV.